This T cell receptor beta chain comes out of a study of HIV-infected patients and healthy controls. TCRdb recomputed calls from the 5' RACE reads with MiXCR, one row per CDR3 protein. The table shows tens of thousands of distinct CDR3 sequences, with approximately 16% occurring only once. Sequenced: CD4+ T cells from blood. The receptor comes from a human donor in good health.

The CDR3 is CASSLGDKGQPQHF. Written as DNA, the CDR3 is TGCGCCAGCAGCTTGGGTGACAAAGGTCAGCCCCAGCATTTT. The chain is built from TRBV5-1 and TRBJ1-5, with D unresolved. V lost 0 bases and J lost 6, with 10 bases in between. The CDR3 length is 14 residues. Germline CDR1 SGHRS, CDR2 YFSETQ. The entire variable domain, with the rest obtained from reference TRBV5-1 and TRBJ1-5, is as follows: KAGVTQTPRYLIKTRGQQVTLSCSPISGHRSVSWYQQTPGQGLQFLFEYFSETQRNKGNFPGRFSGRQFSNSRSEMNVSTLELGDSALYLCASSLGDKGQPQHFGDGTRLSIL.